The clone carrying this TCR beta chain was counted a few times. Germline V lookup: CDR1 KGHDR, CDR2 SFDVKD. With 3 bases removed from V and 0 bases from J, the gap between germline ends came to 18 bases. CDR3 length: 18 amino acids. This record comes from a study of T-cell reconstitution after alpha-beta-depleted transplantation in children. During its preparation, the TCRbeta library received unique molecular identifiers. TCRdb ran MiXCR on the PCR reads and lists one entry per CDR3 protein. The sample has about 400,000 distinct CDR3 sequences, around 15% seen once; the top ten hold approximately 28%.

This sample comprised PBMCs, mostly from graft donor cells, obtained 360 days after TCRalphabeta/CD19-depleted stem cell transplant. This sequence joins TRBV24-1 and TRBJ2-3, with D maybe TRBD1 (5 bases). This sequence originates from a boy less than two years old who had a stem cell transplant for Wiskott-Aldrich syndrome, so the T cells may come from the graft donor. The CDR3 spells CATSDDQTGRVSTDTQYF. The CDR3 coding sequence is TGTGCCACCAGTGATGACCAAACAGGACGGGTTAGCACAGATACGCAGTATTTT.